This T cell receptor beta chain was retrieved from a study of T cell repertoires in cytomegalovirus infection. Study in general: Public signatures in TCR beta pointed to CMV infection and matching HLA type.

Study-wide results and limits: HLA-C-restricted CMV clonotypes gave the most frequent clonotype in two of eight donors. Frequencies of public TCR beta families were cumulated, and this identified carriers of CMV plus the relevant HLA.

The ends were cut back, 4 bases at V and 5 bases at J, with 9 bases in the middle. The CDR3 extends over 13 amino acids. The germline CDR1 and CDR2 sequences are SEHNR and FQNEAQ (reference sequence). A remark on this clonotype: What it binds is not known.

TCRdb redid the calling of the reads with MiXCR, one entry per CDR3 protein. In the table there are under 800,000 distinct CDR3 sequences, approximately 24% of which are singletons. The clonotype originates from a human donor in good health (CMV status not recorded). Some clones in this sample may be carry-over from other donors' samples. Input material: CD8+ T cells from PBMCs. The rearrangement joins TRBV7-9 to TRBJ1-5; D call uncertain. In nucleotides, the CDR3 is TGTGCCAGCAGCTCCCCCCGATATCAGCCCCAGCATTTT. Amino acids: CASSSPRYQPQHF.